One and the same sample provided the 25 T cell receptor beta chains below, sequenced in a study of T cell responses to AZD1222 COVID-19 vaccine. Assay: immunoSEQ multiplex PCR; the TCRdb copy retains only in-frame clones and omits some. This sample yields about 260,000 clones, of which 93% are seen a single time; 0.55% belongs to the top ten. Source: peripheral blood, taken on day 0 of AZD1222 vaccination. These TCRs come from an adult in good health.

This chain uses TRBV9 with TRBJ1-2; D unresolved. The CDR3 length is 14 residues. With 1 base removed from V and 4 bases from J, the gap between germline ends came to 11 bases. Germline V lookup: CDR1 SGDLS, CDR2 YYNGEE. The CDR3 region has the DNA TGTGCCAGCAGCGTAAATGAAGGTCTCTATGGCTACACCTTC. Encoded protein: CASSVNEGLYGYTF.

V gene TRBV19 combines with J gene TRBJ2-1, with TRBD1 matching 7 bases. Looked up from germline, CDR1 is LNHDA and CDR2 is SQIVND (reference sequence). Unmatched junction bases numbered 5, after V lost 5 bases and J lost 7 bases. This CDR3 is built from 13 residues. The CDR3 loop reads CASSWAGGNEQFF. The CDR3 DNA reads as TGTGCCAGTAGTTGGGCAGGGGGAAATGAGCAGTTCTTC.

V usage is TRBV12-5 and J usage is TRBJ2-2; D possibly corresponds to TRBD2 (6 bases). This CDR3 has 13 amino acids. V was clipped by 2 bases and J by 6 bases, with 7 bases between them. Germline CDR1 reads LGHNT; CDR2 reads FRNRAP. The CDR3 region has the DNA TGTGCTAGTGGTTTGAGCGGGCCCGGGGAGCTGTTTTTT. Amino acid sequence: CASGLSGPGELFF. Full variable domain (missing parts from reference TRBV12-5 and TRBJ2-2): DARVTQTPRHKVTEMGQEVTMRCQPILGHNTVFWYRQTMMQGLELLAYFRNRAPLDDSGMPKDRFSAEMPDATLATLKIQPSEPRDSAVYFCASGLSGPGELFFGEGSRLTVL.

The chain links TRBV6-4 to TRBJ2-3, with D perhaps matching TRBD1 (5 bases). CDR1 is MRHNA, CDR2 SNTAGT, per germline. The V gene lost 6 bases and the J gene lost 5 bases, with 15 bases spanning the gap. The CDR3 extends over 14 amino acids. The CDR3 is CASSPGWAGDTQYF. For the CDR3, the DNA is TGTGCCAGCAGCCCAGGGTGGGCAGGAGATACGCAGTATTTT.

CDR3 in amino acids: CASSLLIQGRSNYGYTF. DNA of the CDR3: TGTGCCAGCAGCTTACTAATTCAGGGCCGCTCGAACTATGGCTACACCTTC. The J gene is TRBJ1-2, the V gene TRBV5-6; tentative D call: TRBD1 (5 bases). With 2 bases removed from V and 2 bases from J, the gap between germline ends came to 19 bases. CDR1 and CDR2 (germline): SGHDT, YYEEEE. This CDR3 region has 17 residues.

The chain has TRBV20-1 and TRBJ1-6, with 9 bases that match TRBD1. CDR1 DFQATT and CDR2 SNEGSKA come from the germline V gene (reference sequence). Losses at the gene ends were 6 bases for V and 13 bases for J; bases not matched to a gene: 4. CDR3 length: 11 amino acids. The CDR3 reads CSAGQGAPLHF. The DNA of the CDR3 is TGCAGTGCGGGACAGGGAGCGCCCCTCCACTTT.

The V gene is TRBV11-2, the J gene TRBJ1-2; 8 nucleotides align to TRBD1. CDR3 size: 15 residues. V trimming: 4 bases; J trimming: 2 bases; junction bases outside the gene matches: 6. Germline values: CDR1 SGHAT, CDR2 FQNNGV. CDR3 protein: CASSSPDRGNYGYTF. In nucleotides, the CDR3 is TGTGCCAGCAGCTCACCCGACAGGGGAAACTATGGCTACACCTTC.

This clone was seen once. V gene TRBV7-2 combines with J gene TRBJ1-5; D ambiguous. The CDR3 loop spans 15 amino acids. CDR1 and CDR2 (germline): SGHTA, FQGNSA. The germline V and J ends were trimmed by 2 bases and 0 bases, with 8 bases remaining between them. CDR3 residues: CASSLKGVSNQPQHF. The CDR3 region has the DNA TGTGCCAGCAGCTTAAAGGGCGTTAGCAATCAGCCCCAGCATTTT.

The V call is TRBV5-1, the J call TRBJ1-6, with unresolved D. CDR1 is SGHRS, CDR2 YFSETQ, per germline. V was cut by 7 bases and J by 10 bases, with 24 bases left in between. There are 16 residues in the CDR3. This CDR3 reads CASSPATGGGYSPLHF. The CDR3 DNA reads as TGCGCCAGCTCTCCCGCAACTGGCGGCGGGTACTCACCCCTCCACTTT. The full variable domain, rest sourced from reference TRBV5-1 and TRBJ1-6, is KAGVTQTPRYLIKTRGQQVTLSCSPISGHRSVSWYQQTPGQGLQFLFEYFSETQRNKGNFPGRFSGRQFSNSRSEMNVSTLELGDSALYLCASSPATGGGYSPLHFGNGTRLTVT.

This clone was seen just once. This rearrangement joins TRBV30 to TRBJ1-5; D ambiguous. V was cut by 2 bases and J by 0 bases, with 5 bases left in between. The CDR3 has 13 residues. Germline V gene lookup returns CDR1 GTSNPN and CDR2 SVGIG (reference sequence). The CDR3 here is CAWSLSSNQPQHF. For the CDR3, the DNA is TGTGCCTGGAGTCTGTCTAGCAATCAGCCCCAGCATTTT.

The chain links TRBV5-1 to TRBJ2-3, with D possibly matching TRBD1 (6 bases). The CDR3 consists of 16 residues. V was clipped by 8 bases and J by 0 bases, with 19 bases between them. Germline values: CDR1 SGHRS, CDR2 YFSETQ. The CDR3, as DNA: TGCGCCAGTTTCCCGGGCCCAGGGGCTAGCACAGATACGCAGTATTTT. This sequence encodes CASFPGPGASTDTQYF. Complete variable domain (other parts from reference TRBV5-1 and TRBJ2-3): KAGVTQTPRYLIKTRGQQVTLSCSPISGHRSVSWYQQTPGQGLQFLFEYFSETQRNKGNFPGRFSGRQFSNSRSEMNVSTLELGDSALYLCASFPGPGASTDTQYFGPGTRLTVL.

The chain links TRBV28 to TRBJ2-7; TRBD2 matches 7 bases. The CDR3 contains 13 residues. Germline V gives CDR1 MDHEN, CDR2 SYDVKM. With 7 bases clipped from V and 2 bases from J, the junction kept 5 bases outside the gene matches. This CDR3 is CASNRAGTYEQYF. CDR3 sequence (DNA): TGTGCCAGCAACCGAGCGGGGACCTACGAGCAGTACTTC.

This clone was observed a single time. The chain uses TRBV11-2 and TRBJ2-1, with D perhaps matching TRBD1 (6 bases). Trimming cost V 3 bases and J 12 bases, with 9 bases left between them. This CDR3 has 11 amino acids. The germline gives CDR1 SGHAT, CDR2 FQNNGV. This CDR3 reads CASSLPTGQFF. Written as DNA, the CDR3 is TGTGCCAGCAGCTTGCCGACAGGGCAGTTCTTC.

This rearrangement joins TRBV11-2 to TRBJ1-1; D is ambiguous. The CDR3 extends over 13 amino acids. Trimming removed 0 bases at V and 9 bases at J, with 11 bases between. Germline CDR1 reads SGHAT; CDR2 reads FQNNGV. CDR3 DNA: TGTGCCAGCAGCTTAGATCAGGCCGGTAAAGCTTTCTTT. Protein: CASSLDQAGKAFF. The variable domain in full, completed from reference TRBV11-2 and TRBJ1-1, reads EAGVAQSPRYKIIEKRQSVAFWCNPISGHATLYWYQQILGQGPKLLIQFQNNGVVDDSQLPKDRFSAERLKGVDSTLKIQPAKLEDSAVYLCASSLDQAGKAFFGQGTRLTVV.

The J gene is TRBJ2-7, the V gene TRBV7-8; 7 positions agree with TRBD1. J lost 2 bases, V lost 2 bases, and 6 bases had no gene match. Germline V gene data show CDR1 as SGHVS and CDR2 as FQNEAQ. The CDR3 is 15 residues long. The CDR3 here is CASSLPGQSTYEQYF. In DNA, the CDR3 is TGTGCCAGCAGCTTACCGGGACAGTCCACCTACGAGCAGTACTTC. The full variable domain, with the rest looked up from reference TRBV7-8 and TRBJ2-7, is GAGVSQSPRYKVAKRGQDVALRCDPISGHVSLFWYQQALGQGPEFLTYFQNEAQLDKSGLPSDRFFAERPEGSVSTLKIQRTQQEDSAVYLCASSLPGQSTYEQYFGPGTRLTVT.

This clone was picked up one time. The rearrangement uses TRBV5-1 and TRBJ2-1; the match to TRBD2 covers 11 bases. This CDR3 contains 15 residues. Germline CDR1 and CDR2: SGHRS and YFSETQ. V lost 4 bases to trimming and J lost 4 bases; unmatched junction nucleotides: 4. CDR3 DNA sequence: TGCGCCAGCAGCCAGACTAGCGGGGAGTACAATGAGCAGTTCTTC. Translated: CASSQTSGEYNEQFF.

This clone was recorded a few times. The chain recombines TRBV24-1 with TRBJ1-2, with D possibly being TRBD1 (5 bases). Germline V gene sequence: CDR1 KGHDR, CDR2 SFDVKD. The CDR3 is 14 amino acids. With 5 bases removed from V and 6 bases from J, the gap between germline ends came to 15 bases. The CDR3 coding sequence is TGTGCCACCAGTGTAGGAGGGGTAAGAGATGGCTACACCTTC. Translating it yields CATSVGGVRDGYTF.

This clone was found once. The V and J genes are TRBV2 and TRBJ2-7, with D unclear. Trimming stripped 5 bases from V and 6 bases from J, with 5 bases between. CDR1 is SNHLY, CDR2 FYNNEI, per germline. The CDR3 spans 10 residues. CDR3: CASSYREQYF. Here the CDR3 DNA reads TGTGCCAGCAGTTACCGCGAGCAGTACTTC.

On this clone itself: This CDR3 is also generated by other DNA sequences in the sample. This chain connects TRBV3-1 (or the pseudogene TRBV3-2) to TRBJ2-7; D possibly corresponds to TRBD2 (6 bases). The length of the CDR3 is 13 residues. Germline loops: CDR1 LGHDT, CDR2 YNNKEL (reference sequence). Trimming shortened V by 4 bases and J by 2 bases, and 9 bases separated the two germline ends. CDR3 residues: CASSPRGAYEQYF. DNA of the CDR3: TGTGCCAGCAGCCCCCGCGGGGCCTACGAGCAGTACTTC.

The CDR3 coding sequence is TGTGCCAGCAGCCCTGGGCCTAACACCGGGGAGCTGTTTTTT. This encodes CASSPGPNTGELFF. The chain is built from TRBV7-3 and TRBJ2-2; D not resolved. In germline, CDR1 is SGHTA, CDR2 FQGTGA. The V and J ends lost 5 bases and 2 bases respectively, with 9 bases between them. There are 14 residues in the CDR3. Full variable domain (remainder filled in from reference TRBV7-3 and TRBJ2-2): GAGVSQTPSNKVTEKGKYVELRCDPISGHTALYWYRQSLGQGPEFLIYFQGTGAADDSGLPNDRFFAVRPEGSVSTLKIQRTERGDSAVYLCASSPGPNTGELFFGEGSRLTVL.

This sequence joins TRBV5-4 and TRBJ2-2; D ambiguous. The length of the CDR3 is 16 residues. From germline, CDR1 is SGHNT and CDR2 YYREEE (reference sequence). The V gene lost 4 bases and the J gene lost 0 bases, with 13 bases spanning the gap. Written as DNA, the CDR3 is TGTGCCAGCAGCCCTCAATGGCGAACGAACACCGGGGAGCTGTTTTTT. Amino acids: CASSPQWRTNTGELFF.

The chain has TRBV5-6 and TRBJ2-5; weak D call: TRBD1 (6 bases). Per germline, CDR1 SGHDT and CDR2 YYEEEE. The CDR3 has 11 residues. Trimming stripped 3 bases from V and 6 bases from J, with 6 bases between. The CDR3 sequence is CASSWGQTQYF. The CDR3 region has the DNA TGTGCCAGCAGCTGGGGGCAGACCCAGTACTTC.

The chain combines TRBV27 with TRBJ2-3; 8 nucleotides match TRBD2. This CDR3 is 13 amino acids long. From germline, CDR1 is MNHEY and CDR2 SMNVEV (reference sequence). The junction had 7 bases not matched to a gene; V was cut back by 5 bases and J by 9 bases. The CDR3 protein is CASSIGTSQTQYF. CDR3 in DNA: TGTGCCAGCAGTATAGGGACTAGTCAGACGCAGTATTTT.

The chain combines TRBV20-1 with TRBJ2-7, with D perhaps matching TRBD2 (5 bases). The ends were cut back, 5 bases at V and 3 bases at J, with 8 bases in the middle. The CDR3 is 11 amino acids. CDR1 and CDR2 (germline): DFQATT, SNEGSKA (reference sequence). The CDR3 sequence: CSAQRDYEQYF. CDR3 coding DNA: TGCAGTGCTCAGAGGGACTACGAGCAGTACTTC.

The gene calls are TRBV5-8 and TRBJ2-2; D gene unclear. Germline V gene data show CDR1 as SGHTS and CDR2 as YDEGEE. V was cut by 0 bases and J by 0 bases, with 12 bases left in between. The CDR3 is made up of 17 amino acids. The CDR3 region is CASSLVVTYPNTGELFF. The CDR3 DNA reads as TGTGCCAGCAGCTTGGTGGTTACATATCCGAACACCGGGGAGCTGTTTTTT.